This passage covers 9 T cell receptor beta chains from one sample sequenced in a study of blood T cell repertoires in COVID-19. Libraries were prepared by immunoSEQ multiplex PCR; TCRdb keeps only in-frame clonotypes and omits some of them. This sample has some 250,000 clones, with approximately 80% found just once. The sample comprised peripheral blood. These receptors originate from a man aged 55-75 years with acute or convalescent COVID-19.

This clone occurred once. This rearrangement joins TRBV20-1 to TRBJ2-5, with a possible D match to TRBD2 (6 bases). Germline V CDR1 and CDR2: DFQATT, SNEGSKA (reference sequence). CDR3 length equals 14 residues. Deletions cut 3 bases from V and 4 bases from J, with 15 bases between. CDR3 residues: CSASLRERGETQYF. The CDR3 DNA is TGCAGTGCTAGTTTGCGGGAAAGGGGAGAGACCCAGTACTTC.

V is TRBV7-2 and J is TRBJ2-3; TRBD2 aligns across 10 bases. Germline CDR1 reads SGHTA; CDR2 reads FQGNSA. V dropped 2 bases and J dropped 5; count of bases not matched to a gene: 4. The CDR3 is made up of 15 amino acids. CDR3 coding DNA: TGTGCCAGCAGCTTAACTAGCGGGGTCCTAGATACGCAGTATTTT. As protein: CASSLTSGVLDTQYF.

CDR3 bases: TGTGCCAGCAGCTTAAGACTAGCGGGAGTCAATGAGCAGTTCTTC. Protein product: CASSLRLAGVNEQFF. The chain uses TRBV7-3 and TRBJ2-1; 12 bases are a match to TRBD2. The germline CDR1 and CDR2 sequences are SGHTA and FQGTGA. The CDR3 is 15 amino acids. The V gene end was trimmed by 1 base and the J gene end by 6 bases; junction bases not matched to a gene: 1.

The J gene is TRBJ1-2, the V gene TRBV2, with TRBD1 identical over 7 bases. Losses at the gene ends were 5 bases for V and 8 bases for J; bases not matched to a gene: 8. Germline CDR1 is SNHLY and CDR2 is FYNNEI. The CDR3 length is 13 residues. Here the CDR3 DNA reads TGTGCCAGCAGTCCCCAGACAGGGAGCGGCTACACCTTC. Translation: CASSPQTGSGYTF.

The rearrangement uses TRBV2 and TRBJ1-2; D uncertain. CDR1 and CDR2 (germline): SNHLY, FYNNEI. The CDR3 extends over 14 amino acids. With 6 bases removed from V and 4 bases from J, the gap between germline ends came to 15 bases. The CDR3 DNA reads TGTGCCAGCAGCCCCCCGGAGGGCGCCTATGGCTACACCTTC. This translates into CASSPPEGAYGYTF. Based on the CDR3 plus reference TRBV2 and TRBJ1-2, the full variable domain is EPEVTQTPSHQVTQMGQEVILRCVPISNHLYFYWYRQILGQKVEFLVSFYNNEISEKSEIFDDQFSVERPDGSNFTLKIRSTKLEDSAMYFCASSPPEGAYGYTFGSGTRLTVV.

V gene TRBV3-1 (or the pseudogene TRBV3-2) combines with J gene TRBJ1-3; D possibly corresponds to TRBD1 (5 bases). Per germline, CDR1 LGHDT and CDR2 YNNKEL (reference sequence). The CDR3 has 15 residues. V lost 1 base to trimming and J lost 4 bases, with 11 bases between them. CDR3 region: CASSQVYRWGNTIYF. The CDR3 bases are TGTGCCAGCAGCCAAGTTTACAGGTGGGGAAACACCATATATTTT.

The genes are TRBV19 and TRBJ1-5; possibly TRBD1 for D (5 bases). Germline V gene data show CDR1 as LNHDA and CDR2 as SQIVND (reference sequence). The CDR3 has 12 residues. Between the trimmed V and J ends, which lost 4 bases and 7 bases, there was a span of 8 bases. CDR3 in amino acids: CASSNQGQPQHF. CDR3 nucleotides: TGTGCCAGTAGTAATCAGGGACAGCCCCAGCATTTT.

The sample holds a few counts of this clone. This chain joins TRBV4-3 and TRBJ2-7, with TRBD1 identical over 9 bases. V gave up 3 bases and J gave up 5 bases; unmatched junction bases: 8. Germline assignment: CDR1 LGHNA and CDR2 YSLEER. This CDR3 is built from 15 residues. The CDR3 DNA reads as TGCGCCAGCAGCCAGTCCCTCGGGACAGGGAACGAGCAGTACTTC. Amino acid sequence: CASSQSLGTGNEQYF.

CDR3 sequence: CATSRGGQMNTGELFF. CDR3 bases: TGTGCCACCAGCAGAGGCGGACAAATGAACACCGGGGAGCTGTTTTTT. The rearrangement links TRBV15 to TRBJ2-2; tentatively, D is TRBD1 (5 bases). Per germline, CDR1 LNHNV and CDR2 YYDKDF (reference sequence). Trimming pared 1 base from V and 1 base from J, leaving 10 bases between. The CDR3 consists of 16 residues.